The clone carrying this T cell receptor (beta chain) appeared a few times. These data come from a study of CD8+ T cells in alopecia areata. Treatment defined: oral pan-JAK inhibitor, 5-10 mg twice daily. Trimming stripped 5 bases from V and 4 bases from J, with 24 bases between. Germline lookup yields CDR1 SNHLY and CDR2 FYNNEI. The CDR3 has 17 residues. The authors extracted RNA and reverse transcribed it into cDNA as the sequencing template. The protocol was immunoSEQ multiplex PCR, while the TCRdb copy is restricted to in-frame clones and leaves out a portion. This sample yields approximately 110,000 clones, of which roughly three fifths are seen a single time; more than 9% belongs to the top ten.

V is TRBV2 and J is TRBJ2-7, with D perhaps given as TRBD1 or TRBD2 (5 bases each). Sequenced here: CD8+ T cells sorted from blood, sampled at week 24, from a patient treated with tofacitinib. This receptor was obtained from a human donor with alopecia areata. The CDR3 nucleotides are TGTGCCAGCAGTAAAACTGTGGGAACGGGACCCTCTTACGAGCAGTACTTC. Its translation: CASSKTVGTGPSYEQYF.